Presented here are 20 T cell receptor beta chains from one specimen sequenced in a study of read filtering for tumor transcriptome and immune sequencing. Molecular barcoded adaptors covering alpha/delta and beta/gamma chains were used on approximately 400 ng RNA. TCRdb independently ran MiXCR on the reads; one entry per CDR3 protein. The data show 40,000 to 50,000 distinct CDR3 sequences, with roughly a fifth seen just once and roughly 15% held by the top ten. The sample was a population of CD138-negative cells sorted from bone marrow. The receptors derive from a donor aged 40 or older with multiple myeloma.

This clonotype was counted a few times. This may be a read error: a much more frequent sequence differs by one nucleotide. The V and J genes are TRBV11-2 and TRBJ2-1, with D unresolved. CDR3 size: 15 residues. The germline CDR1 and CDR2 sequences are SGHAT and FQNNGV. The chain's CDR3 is CVSSLGVHKYNEQFF. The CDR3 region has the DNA TGTGTCAGCAGCTTAGGAGTTCACAAATACAATGAGCAGTTCTTC.

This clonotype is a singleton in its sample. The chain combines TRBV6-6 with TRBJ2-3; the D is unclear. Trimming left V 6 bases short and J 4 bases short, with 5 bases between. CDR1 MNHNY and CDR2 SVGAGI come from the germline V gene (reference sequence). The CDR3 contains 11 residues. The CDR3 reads CASSAADTQYF. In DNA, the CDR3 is TGTGCCAGCAGCGCCGCAGATACGCAGTATTTT.

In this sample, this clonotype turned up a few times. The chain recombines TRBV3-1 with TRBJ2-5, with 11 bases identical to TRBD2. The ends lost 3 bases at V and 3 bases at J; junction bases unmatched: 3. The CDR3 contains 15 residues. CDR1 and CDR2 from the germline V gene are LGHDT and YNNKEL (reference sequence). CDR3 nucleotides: TGTGCCAGCAGCCACGTAGCGGGAGGGAAAGAGACCCAGTACTTC. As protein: CASSHVAGGKETQYF.

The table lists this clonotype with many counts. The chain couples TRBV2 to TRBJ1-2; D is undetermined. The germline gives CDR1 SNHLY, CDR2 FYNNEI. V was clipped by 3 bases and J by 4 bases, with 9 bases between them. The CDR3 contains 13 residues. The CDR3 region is CASSEEGLYGYTF. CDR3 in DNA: TGTGCCAGCAGTGAGGAGGGCCTCTATGGCTACACCTTC. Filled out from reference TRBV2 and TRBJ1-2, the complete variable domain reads EPEVTQTPSHQVTQMGQEVILRCVPISNHLYFYWYRQILGQKVEFLVSFYNNEISEKSEIFDDQFSVERPDGSNFTLKIRSTKLEDSAMYFCASSEEGLYGYTFGSGTRLTVV.

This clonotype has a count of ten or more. The CDR3 loop reads CASSPPGTYNEQFF. The CDR3 DNA reads as TGTGCCAGCAGCCCCCCGGGGACTTACAATGAGCAGTTCTTC. V gene TRBV7-2 combines with J gene TRBJ2-1, with D maybe TRBD2 (6 bases). The CDR3 contains 14 residues. Trimming pared 5 bases from V and 4 bases from J, leaving 12 bases between. Germline CDR1 SGHTA, CDR2 FQGNSA. The whole variable domain, remainder taken from reference TRBV7-2 and TRBJ2-1, is GAGVSQSPSNKVTEKGKDVELRCDPISGHTALYWYRQSLGQGLEFLIYFQGNSAPDKSGLPSDRFSAERTGGSVSTLTIQRTQQEDSAVYLCASSPPGTYNEQFFGPGTRLTVL.

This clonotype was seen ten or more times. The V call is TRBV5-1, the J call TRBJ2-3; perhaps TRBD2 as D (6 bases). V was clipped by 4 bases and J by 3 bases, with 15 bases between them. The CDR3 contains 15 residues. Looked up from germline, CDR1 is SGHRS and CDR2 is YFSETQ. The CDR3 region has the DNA TGCGCCAGCAGCGGAAGCGGGCTCGGAACAGATACGCAGTATTTT. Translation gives CASSGSGLGTDTQYF.

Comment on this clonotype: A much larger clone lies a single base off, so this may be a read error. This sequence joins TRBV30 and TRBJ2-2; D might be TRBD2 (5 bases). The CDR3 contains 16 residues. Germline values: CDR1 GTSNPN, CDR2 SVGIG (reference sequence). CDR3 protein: CAWGVRGQKNTGELFF. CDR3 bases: TGTGCCTGGGGTGTCCGAGGGCAGAAGAACACCGGGGAGCTGTTTTTT. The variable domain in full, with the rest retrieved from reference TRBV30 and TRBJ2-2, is SQTIHQWPATLVQPVGSPLSLECTVEGTSNPNLYWYRQAAGRGLQLLFYSVGIGQISSEVPQNLSASRPQDRQFILSSKKLLLSDSGFYLCAWGVRGQKNTGELFFGEGSRLTVL.

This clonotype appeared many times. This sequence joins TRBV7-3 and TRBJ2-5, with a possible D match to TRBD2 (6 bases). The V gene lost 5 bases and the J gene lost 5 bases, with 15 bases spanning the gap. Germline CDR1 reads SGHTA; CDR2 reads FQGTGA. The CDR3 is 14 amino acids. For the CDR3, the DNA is TGTGCCAGCAGCGCCGGGACGGGGGAGGAGACCCAGTACTTC. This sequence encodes CASSAGTGEETQYF.

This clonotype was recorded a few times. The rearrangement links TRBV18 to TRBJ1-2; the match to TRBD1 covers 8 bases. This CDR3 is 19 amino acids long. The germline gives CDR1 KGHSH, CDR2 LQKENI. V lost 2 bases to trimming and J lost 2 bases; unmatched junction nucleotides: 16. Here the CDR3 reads CASSPIPNLGQGLNYGYTF. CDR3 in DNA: TGTGCCAGCTCACCAATCCCCAATCTTGGACAGGGCCTAAACTATGGCTACACCTTC.

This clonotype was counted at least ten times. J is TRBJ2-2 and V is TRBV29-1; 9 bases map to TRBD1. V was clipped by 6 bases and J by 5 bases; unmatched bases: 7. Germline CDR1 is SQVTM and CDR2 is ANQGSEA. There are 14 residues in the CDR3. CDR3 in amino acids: CSVVQGATTGELFF. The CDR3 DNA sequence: TGCAGCGTCGTACAGGGGGCGACAACCGGGGAGCTGTTTTTT.

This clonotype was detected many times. CDR3 in amino acids: CSVGTSGSGGNEQFF. Written as DNA, the CDR3 is TGCAGCGTTGGGACTAGCGGGAGTGGGGGTAATGAGCAGTTCTTC. V is TRBV29-1 and J is TRBJ2-1; 13 nucleotides line up with TRBD2. Trimming at V came to 4 bases and at J to 7 bases, leaving 7 bases not matched to a gene. This CDR3 has 15 amino acids. Germline CDR1 is SQVTM and CDR2 is ANQGSEA.

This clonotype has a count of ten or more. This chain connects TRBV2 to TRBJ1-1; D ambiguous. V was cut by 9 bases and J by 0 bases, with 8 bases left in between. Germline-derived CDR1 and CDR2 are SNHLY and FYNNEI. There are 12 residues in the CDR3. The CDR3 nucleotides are TGTGCCAGTACCAGACTGAACACTGAAGCTTTCTTT. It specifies CASTRLNTEAFF.

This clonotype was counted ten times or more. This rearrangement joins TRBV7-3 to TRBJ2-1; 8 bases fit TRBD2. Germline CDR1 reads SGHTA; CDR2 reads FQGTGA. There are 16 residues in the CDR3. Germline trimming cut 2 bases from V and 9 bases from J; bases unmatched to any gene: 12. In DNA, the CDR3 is TGTGCCAGCAGCTTACTTTCCGCGGGAGGTAGTGGTGAGCAGTTCTTC. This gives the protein CASSLLSAGGSGEQFF.

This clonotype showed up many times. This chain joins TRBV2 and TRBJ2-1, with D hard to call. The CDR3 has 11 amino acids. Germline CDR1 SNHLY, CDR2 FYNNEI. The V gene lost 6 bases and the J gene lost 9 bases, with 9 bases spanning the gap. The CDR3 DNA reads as TGTGCCAGCAGCCCTAGAGGTGAGCAGTTCTTC. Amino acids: CASSPRGEQFF.

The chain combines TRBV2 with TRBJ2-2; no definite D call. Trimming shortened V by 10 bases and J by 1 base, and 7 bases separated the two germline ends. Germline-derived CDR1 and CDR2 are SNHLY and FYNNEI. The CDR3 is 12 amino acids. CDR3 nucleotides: TGTGCCACGAACAAGAACACCGGGGAGCTGTTTTTT. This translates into CATNKNTGELFF.

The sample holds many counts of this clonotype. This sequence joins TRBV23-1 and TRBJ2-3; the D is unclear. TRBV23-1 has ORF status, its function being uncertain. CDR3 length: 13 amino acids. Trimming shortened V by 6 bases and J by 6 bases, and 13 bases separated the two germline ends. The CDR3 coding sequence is TGCGCCAGCAGGGTAGTGAGTGGTGATACGCAGTATTTT. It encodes CASRVVSGDTQYF.

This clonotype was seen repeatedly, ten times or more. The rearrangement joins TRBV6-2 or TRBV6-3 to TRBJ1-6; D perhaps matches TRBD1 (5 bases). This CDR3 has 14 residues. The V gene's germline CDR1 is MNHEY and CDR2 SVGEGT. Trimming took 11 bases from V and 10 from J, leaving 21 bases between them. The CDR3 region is CASTRSGSGSPLHF. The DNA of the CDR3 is TGTGCCTCCACCAGGTCAGGGAGCGGCTCACCCCTCCACTTT.

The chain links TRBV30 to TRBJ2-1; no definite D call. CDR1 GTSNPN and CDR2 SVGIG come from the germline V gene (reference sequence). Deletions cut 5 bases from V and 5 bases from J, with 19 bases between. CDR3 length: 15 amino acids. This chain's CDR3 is CAWDPLGWGHNEQFF. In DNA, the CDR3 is TGTGCCTGGGACCCCTTGGGATGGGGTCACAATGAGCAGTTCTTC.

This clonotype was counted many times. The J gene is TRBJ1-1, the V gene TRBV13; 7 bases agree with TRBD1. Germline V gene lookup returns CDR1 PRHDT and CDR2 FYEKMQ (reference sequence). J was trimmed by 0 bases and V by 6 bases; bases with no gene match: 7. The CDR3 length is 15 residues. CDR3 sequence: CASRLRGGLNTEAFF. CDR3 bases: TGTGCCAGCAGGCTCAGGGGGGGACTGAACACTGAAGCTTTCTTT.

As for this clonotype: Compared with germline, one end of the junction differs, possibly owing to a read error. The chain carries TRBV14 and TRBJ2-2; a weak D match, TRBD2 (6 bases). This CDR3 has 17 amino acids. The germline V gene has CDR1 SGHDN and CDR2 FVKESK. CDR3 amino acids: CTSNGVGGRPNTGELFF. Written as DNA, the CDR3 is TGTACCAGCAACGGGGTCGGGGGACGCCCGAACACCGGGGAGCTGTTTTTT.